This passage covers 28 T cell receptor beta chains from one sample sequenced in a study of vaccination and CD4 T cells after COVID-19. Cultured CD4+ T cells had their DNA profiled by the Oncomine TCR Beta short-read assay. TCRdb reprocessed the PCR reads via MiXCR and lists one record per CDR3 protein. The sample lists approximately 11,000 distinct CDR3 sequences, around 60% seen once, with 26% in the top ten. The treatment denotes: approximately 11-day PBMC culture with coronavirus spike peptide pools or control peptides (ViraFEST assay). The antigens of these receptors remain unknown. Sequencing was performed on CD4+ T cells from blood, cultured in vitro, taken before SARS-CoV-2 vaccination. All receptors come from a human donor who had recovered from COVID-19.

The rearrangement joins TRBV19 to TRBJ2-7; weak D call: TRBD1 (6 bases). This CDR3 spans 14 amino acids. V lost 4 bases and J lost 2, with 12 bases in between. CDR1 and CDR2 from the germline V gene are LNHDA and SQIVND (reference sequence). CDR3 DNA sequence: TGTGCCAGTAGTAGGACAGTTCGAGCCTACGAGCAGTACTTC. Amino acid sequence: CASSRTVRAYEQYF.

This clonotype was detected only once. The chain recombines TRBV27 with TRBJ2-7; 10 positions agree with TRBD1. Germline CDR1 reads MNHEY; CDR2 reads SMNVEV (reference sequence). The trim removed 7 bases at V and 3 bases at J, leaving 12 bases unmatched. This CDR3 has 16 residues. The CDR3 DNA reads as TGTGCCAGCATGAAGGGGAGAGGACAGGGGGTCTACGAGCAGTACTTC. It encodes CASMKGRGQGVYEQYF.

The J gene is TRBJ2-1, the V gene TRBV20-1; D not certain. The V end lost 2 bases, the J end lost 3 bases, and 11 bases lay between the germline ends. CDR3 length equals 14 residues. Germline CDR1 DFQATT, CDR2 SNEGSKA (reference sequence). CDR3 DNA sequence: TGCAGTGCTAGAAAAATTAACGACTACAATGAGCAGTTCTTC. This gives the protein CSARKINDYNEQFF.

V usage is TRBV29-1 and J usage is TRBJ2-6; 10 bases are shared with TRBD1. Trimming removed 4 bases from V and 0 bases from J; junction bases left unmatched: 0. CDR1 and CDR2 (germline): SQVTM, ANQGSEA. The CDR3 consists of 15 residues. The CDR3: CSVGQGASGANVLTF. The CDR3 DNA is TGCAGCGTTGGACAGGGGGCCTCTGGGGCCAACGTCCTGACTTTC.

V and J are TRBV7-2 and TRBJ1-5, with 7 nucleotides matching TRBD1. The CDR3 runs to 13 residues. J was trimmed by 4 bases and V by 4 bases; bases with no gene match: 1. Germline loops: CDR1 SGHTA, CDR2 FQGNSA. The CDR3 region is CASSSQGNQPQHF. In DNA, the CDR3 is TGTGCCAGCAGCTCACAGGGGAATCAGCCCCAGCATTTT.

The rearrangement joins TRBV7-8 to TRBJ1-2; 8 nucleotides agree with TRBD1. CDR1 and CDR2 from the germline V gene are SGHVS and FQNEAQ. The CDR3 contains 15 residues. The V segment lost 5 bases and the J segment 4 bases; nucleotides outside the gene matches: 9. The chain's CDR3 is CASSPYGQGAYGYTF. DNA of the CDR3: TGTGCCAGCAGCCCCTACGGACAGGGAGCCTATGGCTACACCTTC. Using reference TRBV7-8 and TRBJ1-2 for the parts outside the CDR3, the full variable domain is GAGVSQSPRYKVAKRGQDVALRCDPISGHVSLFWYQQALGQGPEFLTYFQNEAQLDKSGLPSDRFFAERPEGSVSTLKIQRTQQEDSAVYLCASSPYGQGAYGYTFGSGTRLTVV.

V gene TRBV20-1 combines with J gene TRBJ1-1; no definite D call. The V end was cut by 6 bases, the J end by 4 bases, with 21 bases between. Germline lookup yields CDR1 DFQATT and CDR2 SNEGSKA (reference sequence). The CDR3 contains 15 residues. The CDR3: CSAPNPDWWSTEAFF. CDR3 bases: TGCAGTGCCCCCAATCCGGACTGGTGGTCCACTGAAGCTTTCTTT.

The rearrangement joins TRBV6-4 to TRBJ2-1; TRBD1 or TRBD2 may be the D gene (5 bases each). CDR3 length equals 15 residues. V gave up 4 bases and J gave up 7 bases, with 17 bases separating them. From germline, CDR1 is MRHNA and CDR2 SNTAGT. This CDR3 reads CASSAGTDKGNEQFF. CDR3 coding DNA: TGTGCCAGCAGTGCCGGGACGGATAAAGGGAATGAGCAGTTCTTC.

The CDR3, as DNA: TGTGCCAGCATCGACCTGGGGGGACGGAACACTGAAGCTTTCTTT. It is translated as CASIDLGGRNTEAFF. The gene calls are TRBV6-1 and TRBJ1-1; a possible D gene is TRBD1 (5 bases). Trimming stripped 7 bases from V and 1 base from J, with 16 bases between. Looked up from germline, CDR1 is MNHNS and CDR2 is SASEGT. The CDR3 has 15 residues.

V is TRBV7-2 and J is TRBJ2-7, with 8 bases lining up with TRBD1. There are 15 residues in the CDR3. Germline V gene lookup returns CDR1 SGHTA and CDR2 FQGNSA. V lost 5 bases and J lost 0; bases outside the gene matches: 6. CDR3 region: CASSRAGGPSYEQYF. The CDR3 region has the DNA TGTGCCAGCAGCCGGGCAGGGGGCCCCTCCTACGAGCAGTACTTC.

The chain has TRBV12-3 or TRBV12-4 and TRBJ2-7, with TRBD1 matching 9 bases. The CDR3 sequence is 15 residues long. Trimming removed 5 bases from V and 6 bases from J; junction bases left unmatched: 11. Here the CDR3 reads CASSSQGTGQLEQYF. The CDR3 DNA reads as TGTGCCAGCAGTAGCCAAGGGACAGGGCAACTCGAGCAGTACTTC.

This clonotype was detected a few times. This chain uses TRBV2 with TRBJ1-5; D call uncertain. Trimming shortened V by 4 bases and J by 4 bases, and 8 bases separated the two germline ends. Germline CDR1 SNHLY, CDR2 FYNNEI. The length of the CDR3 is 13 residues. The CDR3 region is CASSVSINQPQHF. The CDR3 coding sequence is TGTGCCAGCAGTGTATCCATAAATCAGCCCCAGCATTTT.

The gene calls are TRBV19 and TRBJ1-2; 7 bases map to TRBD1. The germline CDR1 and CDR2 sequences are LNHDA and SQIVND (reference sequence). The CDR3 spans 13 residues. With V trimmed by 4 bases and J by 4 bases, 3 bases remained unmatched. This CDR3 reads CASSTGQVYGYTF. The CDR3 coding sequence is TGTGCCAGTAGTACAGGACAGGTCTATGGCTACACCTTC.

The CDR3 reads CASSLSSGRGRQETQYF. CDR3 DNA sequence: TGTGCCAGCAGTTTGTCTAGCGGGAGAGGCCGGCAAGAGACCCAGTACTTC. The V gene is TRBV28, the J gene TRBJ2-5; 10 positions match TRBD2. This CDR3 spans 17 amino acids. Trimming took 3 bases from V and 2 from J; bases not matched to a gene: 9. CDR1 is MDHEN, CDR2 SYDVKM, per germline.

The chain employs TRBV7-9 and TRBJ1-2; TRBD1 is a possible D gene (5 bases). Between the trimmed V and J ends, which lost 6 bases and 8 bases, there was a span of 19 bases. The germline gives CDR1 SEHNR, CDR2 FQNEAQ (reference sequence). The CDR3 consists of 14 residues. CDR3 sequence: CASRPDTLASGYTF. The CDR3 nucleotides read TGTGCCAGCAGACCGGACACCCTAGCGTCGGGCTACACCTTC.

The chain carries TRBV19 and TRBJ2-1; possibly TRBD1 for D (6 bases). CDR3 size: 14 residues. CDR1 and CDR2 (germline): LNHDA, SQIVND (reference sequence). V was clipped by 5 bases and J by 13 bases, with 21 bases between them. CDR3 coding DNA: TGTGCCAGTAGTCAACAGGAATCACAGGGCCCTCAGTTCTTC. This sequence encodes CASSQQESQGPQFF. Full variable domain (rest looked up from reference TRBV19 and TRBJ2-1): DGGITQSPKYLFRKEGQNVTLSCEQNLNHDAMYWYRQDPGQGLRLIYYSQIVNDFQKGDIAEGYSVSREKKESFPLTVTSAQKNPTAFYLCASSQQESQGPQFFGPGTRLTVL.

CDR3 in amino acids: CASSSPRMNTEAFF. For the CDR3, the DNA is TGTGCCAGCAGTTCGCCAAGAATGAACACTGAAGCTTTCTTT. The genes are TRBV6-5 and TRBJ1-1; D uncertain. The CDR3 contains 14 residues. The germline CDR1 and CDR2 sequences are MNHEY and SVGAGI. Between the trimmed V and J ends, which lost 4 bases and 0 bases, there was a span of 9 bases.

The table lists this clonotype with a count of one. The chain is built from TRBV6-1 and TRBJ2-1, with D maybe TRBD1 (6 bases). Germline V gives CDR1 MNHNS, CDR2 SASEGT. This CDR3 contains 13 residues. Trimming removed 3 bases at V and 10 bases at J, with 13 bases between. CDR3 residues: CASSDTLTGEQFF. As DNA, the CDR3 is TGTGCCAGCAGTGATACACTCACAGGGGAGCAGTTCTTC.

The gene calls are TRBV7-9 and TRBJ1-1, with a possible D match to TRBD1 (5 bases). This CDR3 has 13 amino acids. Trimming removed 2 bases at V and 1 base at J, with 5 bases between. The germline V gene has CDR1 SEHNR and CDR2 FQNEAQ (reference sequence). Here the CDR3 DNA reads TGTGCCAGCAGCTTACAGGGGAACACTGAAGCTTTCTTT. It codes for CASSLQGNTEAFF. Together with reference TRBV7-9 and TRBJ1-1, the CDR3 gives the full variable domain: DTGVSQNPRHKITKRGQNVTFRCDPISEHNRLYWYRQTLGQGPEFLTYFQNEAQLEKSRLLSDRFSAERPKGSFSTLEIQRTEQGDSAMYLCASSLQGNTEAFFGQGTRLTVV.

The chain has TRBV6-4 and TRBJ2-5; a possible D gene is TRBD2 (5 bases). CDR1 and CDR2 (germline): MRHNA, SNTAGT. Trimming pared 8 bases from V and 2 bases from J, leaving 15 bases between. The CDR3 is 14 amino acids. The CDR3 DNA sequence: TGTGCCAGCCTGCTCCCGAGGGTACAAGAGACCCAGTACTTC. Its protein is CASLLPRVQETQYF.

CDR3 loop: CASSLRTGGGKAFF. The CDR3 DNA reads as TGTGCCAGCAGTTTAAGAACAGGGGGTGGTAAGGCTTTCTTT. The gene calls are TRBV28 and TRBJ1-1; 8 positions agree with TRBD1. V dropped 2 bases and J dropped 11; count of bases not matched to a gene: 10. The germline CDR1 and CDR2 sequences are MDHEN and SYDVKM. The CDR3 loop spans 14 amino acids.

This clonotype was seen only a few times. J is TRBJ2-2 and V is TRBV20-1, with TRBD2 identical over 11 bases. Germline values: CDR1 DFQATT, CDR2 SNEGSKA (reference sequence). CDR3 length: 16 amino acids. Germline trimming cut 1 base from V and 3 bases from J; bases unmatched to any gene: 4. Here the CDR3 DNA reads TGCAGTGCTAGAGGGGAACTAGCGGGAGACACCGGGGAGCTGTTTTTT. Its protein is CSARGELAGDTGELFF.

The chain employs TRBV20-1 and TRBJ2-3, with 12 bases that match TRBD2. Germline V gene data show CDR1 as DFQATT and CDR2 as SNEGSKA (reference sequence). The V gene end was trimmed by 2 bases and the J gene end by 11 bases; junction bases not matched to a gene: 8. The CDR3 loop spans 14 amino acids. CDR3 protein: CSARMPSGGERQYF. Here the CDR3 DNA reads TGCAGTGCTAGAATGCCTAGCGGGGGGGAGAGGCAGTATTTT.

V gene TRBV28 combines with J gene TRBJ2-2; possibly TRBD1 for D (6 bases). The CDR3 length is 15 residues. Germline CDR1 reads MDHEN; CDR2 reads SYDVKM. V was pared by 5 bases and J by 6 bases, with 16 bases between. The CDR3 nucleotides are TGTGCCAGCAGTAGGACAGAACCGGGCTCCGGGGAGCTGTTTTTT. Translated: CASSRTEPGSGELFF. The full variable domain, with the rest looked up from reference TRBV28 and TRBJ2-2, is DVKVTQSSRYLVKRTGEKVFLECVQDMDHENMFWYRQDPGLGLRLIYFSYDVKMKEKGDIPEGYSVSREKKERFSLILESASTNQTSMYLCASSRTEPGSGELFFGEGSRLTVL.

CDR3: CASSEAGTGTEAFF. The CDR3 DNA reads TGTGCCAGCAGTGAGGCTGGGACAGGGACTGAAGCTTTCTTT. The chain joins TRBV2 to TRBJ1-1; 9 nucleotides line up with TRBD1. V shed 3 bases, J shed 5 bases, and the junction held 4 bases outside the gene matches. Germline CDR1 SNHLY, CDR2 FYNNEI. The CDR3 has 14 amino acids.

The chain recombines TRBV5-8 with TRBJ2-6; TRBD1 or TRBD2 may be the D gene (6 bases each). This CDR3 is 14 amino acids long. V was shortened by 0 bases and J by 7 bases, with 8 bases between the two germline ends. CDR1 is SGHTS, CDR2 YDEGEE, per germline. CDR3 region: CASSLEGGANVLTF. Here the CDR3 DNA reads TGTGCCAGCAGCTTGGAGGGGGGAGCCAACGTCCTGACTTTC.

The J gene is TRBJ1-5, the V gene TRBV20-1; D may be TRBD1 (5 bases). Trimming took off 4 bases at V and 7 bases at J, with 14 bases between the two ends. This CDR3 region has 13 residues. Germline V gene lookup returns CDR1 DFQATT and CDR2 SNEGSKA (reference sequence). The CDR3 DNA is TGCAGTGCTATCCAGGGTGGGGGACAGCCCCAGCATTTT. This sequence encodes CSAIQGGGQPQHF.

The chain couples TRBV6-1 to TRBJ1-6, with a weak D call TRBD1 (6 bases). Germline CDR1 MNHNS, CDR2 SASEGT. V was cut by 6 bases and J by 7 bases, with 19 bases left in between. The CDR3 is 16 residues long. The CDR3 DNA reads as TGTGCCAGCAGGGGACCGTTCGGGACAAAAAATTCACCCCTCCACTTT. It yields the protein CASRGPFGTKNSPLHF.